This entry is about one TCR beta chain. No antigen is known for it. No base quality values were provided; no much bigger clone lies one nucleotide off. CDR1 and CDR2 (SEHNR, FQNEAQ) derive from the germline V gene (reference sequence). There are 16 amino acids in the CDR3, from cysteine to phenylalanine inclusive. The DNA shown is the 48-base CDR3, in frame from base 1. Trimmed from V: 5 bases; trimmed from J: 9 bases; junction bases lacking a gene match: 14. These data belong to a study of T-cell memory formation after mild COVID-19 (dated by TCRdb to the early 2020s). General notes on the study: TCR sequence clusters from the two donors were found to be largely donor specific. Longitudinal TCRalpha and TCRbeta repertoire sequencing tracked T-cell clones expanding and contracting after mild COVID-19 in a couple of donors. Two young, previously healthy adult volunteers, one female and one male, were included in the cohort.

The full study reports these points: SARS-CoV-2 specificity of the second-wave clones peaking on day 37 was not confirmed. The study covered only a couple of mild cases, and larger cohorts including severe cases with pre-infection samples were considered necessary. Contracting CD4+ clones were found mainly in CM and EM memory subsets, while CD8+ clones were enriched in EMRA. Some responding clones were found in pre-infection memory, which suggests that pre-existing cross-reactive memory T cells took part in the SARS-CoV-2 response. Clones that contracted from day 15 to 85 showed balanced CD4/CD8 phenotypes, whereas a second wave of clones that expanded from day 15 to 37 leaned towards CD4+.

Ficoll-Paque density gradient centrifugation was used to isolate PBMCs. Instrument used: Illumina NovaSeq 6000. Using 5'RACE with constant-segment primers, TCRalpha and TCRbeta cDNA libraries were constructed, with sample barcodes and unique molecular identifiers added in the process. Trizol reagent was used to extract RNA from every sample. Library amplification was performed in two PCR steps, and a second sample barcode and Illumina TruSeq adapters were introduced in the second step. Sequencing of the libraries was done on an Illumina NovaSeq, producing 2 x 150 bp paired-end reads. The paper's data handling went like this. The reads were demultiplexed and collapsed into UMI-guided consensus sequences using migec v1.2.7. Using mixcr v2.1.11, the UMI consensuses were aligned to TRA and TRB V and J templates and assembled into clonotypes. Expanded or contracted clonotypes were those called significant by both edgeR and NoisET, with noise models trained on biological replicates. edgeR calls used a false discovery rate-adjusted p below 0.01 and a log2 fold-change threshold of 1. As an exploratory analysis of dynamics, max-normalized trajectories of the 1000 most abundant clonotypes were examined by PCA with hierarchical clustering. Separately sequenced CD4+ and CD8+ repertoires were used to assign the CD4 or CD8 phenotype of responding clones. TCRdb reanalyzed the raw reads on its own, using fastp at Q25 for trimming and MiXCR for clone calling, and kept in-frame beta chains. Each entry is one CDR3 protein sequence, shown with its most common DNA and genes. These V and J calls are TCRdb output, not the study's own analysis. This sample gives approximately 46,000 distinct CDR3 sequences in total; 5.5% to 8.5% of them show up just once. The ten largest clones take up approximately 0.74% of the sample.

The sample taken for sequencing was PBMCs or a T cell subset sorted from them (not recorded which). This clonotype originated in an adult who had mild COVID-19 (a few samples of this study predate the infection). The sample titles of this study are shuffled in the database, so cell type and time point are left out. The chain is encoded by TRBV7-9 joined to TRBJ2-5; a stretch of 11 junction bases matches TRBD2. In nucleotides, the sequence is TGTGCCAGCAGCCCCCCCGGGACTAGCGGCGTCGGGGCCCAGTACTTC. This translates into CASSPPGTSGVGAQYF.